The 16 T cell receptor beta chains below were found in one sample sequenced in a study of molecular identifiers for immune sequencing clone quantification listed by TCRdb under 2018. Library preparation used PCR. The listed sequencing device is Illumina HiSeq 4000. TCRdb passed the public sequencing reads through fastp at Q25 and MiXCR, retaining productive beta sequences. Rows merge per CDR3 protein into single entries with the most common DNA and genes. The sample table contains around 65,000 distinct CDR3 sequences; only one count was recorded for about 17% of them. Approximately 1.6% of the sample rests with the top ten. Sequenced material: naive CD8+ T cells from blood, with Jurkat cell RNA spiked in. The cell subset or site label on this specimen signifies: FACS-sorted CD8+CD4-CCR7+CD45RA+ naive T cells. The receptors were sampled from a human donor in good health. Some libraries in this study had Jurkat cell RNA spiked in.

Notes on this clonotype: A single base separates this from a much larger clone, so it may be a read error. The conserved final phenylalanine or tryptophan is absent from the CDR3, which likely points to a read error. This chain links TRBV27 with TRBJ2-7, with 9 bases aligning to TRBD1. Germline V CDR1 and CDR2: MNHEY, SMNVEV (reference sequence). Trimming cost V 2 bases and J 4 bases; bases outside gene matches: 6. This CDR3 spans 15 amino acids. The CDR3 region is CASSLIGTGFYEQYL. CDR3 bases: TGTGCCAGCAGTTTAATCGGGACAGGGTTTTACGAGCAGTACCTC.

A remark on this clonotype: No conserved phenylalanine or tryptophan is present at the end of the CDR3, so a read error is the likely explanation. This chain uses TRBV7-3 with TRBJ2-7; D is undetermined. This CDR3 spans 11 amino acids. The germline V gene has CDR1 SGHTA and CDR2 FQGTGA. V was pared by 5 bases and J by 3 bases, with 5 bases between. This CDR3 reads CASSADYEQYY. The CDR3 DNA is TGTGCCAGCAGCGCCGACTACGAGCAGTACTAC.

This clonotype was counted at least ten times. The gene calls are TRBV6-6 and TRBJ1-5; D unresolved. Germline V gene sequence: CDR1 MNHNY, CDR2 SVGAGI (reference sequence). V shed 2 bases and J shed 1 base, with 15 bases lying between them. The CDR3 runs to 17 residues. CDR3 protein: CASSYLGRAGSNQPQHF. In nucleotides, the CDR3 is TGTGCCAGCAGTTACCTTGGGAGGGCCGGCAGCAATCAGCCCCAGCATTTT.

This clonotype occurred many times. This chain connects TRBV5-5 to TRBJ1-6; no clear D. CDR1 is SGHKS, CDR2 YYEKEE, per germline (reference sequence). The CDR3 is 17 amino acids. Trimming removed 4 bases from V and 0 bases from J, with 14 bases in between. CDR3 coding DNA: TGTGCCAGCAGCCAGACTGGAGGGAGCTCCTATAATTCACCCCTCCACTTT. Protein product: CASSQTGGSSYNSPLHF.

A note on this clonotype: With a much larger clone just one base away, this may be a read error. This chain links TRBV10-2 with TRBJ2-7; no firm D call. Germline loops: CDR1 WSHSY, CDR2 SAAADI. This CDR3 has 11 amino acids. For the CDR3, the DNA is TGCGCCGGCAGTATCAGCTACGAGCAGTACTTC. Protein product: CAGSISYEQYF.

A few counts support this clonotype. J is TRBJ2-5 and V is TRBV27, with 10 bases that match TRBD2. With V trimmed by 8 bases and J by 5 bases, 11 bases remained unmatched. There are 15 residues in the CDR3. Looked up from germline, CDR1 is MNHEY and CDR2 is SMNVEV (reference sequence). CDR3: CASRGLAVSRETQYF. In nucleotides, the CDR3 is TGTGCCAGCCGCGGACTAGCGGTCTCCAGGGAGACCCAGTACTTC.

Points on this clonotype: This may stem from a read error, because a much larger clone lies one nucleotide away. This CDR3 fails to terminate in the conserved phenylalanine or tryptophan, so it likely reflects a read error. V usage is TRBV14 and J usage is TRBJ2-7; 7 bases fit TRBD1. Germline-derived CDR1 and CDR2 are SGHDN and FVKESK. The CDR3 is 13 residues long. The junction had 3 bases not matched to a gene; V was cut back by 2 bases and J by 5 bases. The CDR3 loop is CASSQRGLHEQYL. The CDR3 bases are TGTGCCAGCAGCCAAAGGGGGCTCCACGAGCAGTACCTC.

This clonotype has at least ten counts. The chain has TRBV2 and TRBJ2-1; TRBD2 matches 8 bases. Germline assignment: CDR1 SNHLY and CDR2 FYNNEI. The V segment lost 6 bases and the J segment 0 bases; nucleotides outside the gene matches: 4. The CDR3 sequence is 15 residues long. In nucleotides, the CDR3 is TGTGCCAGCAGAATAGCGGGAAACTCCTACAATGAGCAGTTCTTC. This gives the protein CASRIAGNSYNEQFF.

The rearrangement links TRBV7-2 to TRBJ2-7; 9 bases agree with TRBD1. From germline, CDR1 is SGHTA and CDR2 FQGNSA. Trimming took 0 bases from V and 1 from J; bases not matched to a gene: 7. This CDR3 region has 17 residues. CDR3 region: CASSLAGVGQGSYEQYF. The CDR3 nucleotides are TGTGCCAGCAGCTTAGCGGGGGTGGGACAGGGATCCTACGAGCAGTACTTC.

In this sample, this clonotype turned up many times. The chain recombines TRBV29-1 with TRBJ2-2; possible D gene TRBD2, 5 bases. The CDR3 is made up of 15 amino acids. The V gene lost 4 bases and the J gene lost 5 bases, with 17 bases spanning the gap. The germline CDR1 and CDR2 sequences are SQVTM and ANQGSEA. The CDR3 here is CSVAVWGEGTGELFF. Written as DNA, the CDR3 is TGCAGCGTTGCCGTTTGGGGAGAAGGTACCGGGGAGCTGTTTTTT.

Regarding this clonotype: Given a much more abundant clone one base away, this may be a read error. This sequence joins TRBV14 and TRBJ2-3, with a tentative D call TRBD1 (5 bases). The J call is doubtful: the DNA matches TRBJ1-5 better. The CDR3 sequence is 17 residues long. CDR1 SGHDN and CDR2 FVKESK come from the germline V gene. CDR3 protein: CASSQDRVAGPSDTQHF. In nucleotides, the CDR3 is TGTGCCAGCAGCCAAGATAGGGTAGCGGGACCCTCAGATACGCAGCATTTT.

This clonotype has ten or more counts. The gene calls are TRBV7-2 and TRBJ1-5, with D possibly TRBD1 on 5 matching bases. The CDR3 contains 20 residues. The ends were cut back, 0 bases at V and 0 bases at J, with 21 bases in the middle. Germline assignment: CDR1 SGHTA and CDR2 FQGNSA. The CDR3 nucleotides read TGTGCCAGCAGCTTAGCTTTGGGGACCCACCCGGTTAATAGCAATCAGCCCCAGCATTTT. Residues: CASSLALGTHPVNSNQPQHF.

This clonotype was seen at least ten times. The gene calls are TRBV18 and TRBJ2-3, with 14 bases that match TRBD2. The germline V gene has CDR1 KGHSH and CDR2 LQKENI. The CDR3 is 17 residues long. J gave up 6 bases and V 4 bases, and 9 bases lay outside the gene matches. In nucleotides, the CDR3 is TGTGCCAGCTCACACGGACTAGCGGGAGGCCTTTTCGATACGCAGTATTTT. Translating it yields CASSHGLAGGLFDTQYF.

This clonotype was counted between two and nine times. CDR3 coding DNA: TGCGCCAGCAGCTTAACTAGCGGGAGCGTCGATGAGCAGTTCTTC. Encoded protein: CASSLTSGSVDEQFF. This rearrangement joins TRBV5-1 to TRBJ2-1, with 11 bases matching TRBD2. After removal of 2 bases from V and 8 bases from J, the junction contained 6 bases not matched to a gene. Germline CDR1 SGHRS, CDR2 YFSETQ. The CDR3 spans 15 residues.

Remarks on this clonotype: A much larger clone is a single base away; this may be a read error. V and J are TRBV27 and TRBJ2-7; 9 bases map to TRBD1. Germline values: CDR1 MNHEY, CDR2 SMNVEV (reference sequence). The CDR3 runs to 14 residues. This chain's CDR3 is CASSRTGVFYERYF. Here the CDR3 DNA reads TGTGCCAGCAGTCGGACAGGGGTTTTCTACGAGCGGTACTTC.

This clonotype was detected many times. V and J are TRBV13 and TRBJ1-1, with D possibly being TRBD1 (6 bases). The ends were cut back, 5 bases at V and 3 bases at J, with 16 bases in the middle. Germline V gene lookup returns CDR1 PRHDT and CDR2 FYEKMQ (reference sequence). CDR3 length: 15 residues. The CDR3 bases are TGTGCCAGCAGCCCCTCAGGGGACGGTTACACTGAAGCTTTCTTT. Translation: CASSPSGDGYTEAFF.